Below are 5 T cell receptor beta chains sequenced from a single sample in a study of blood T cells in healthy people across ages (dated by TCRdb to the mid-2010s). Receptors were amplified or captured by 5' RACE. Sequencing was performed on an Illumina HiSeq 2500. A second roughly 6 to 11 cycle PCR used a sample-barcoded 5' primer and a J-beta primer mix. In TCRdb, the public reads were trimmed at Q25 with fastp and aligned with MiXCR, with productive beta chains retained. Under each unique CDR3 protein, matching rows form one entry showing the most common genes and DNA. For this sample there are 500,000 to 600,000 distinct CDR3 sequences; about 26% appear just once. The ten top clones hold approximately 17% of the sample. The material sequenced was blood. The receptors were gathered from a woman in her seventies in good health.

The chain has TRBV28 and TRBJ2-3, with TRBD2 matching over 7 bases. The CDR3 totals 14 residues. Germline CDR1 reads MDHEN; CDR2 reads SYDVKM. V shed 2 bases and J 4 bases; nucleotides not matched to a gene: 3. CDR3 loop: CASSLTAGADTQYF. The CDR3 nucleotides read TGTGCCAGCAGTTTAACGGCGGGAGCAGATACGCAGTATTTT.

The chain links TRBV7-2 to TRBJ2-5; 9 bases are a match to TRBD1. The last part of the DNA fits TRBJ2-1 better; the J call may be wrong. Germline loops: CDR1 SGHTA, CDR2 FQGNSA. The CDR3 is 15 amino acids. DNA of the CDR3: TGTGCCAGCAGCCCCAGGACAGGGGAACAAAATGAGCAGTTCTTC. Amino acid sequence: CASSPRTGEQNEQFF.

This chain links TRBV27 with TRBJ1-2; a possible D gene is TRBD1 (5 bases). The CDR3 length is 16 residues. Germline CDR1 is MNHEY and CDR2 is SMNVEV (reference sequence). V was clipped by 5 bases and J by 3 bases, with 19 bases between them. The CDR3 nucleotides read TGTGCCAGCAGTACCGCTGCAGGGTCCTGGGACTATGGCTACACCTTC. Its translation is CASSTAAGSWDYGYTF.

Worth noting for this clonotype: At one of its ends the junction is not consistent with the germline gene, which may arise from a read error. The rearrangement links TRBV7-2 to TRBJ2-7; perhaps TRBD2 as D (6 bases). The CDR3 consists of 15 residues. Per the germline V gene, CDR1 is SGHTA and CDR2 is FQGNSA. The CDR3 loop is CASSLFRETTGEQYF. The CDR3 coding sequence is TGTGCCAGCAGCTTGTTCCGGGAGACCACTGGGGAGCAATACTTC.

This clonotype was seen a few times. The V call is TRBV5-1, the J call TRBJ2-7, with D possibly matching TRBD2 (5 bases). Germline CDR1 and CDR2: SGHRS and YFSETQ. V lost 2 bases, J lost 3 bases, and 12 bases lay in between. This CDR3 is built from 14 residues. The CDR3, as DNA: TGCGCCAGCAGCTTACGGGGAGAAGTCTACGAGCAGTACTTC. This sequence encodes CASSLRGEVYEQYF.